The 16 T cell receptor beta chains below were found in one sample sequenced in a study of T cells in tumors after PD-1 blockade. This table comes from immunoSEQ multiplex PCR, and its TCRdb copy is limited to in-frame clones, with some not included. The data contain about 33,000 clones, about three quarters of them seen just once; the ten biggest clones take up around 40%. The sequencing here drew on PBMCs, taken before anti-PD-1 treatment. The source of these receptors is a human donor with basal cell carcinoma.

The chain joins TRBV6-5 to TRBJ2-7, with no clear D. Trimming stripped 5 bases from V and 2 bases from J, with 10 bases between. The CDR3 extends over 13 amino acids. The V gene's germline CDR1 is MNHEY and CDR2 SVGAGI. The CDR3 loop is CASSPSKAYEQYF. The CDR3 DNA follows: TGTGCCAGCAGTCCGAGCAAAGCCTACGAGCAGTACTTC.

This chain uses TRBV28 with TRBJ2-2, with D possibly matching TRBD2 (7 bases). V shed 6 bases and J shed 4 bases, with 15 bases lying between them. There are 15 residues in the CDR3. Germline V lookup: CDR1 MDHEN, CDR2 SYDVKM. The CDR3 sequence: CASRGGGAVTGELFF. DNA for the CDR3: TGTGCCAGCAGGGGTGGGGGGGCGGTCACCGGGGAGCTGTTTTTT.

V gene TRBV2 combines with J gene TRBJ1-1; TRBD1 might be the D (5 bases). V was clipped by 4 bases and J by 2 bases, with 8 bases between them. The CDR3 totals 13 residues. Germline CDR1 is SNHLY and CDR2 is FYNNEI. The CDR3 reads CASSVGGNTEAFF. CDR3 nucleotide sequence: TGTGCCAGCAGTGTTGGGGGTAACACTGAAGCTTTCTTT.

The gene calls are TRBV18 and TRBJ2-1; the D gene is possibly TRBD2 (5 bases). From germline, CDR1 is KGHSH and CDR2 LQKENI. V lost 5 bases to trimming and J lost 8 bases, with 10 bases between them. The CDR3 has 12 amino acids. This chain's CDR3 is CASSWPGDEQFF. Written as DNA, the CDR3 is TGTGCCAGCTCATGGCCCGGGGATGAGCAGTTCTTC. Using reference TRBV18 and TRBJ2-1 for the parts outside the CDR3, the full variable domain is NAGVMQNPRHLVRRRGQEARLRCSPMKGHSHVYWYRQLPEEGLKFMVYLQKENIIDESGMPKERFSAEFPKEGPSILRIQQVVRGDSAAYFCASSWPGDEQFFGPGTRLTVL.

This chain connects TRBV6-2 or TRBV6-3 to TRBJ1-1; 9 positions match TRBD1. The CDR3 extends over 15 amino acids. The germline V gene has CDR1 MNHEY and CDR2 SVGEGT. Trimming cost V 5 bases and J 4 bases; bases outside gene matches: 8. CDR3 bases: TGTGCCAGCAGTACAGGGGGCTCGGCGAGCACTGAAGCTTTCTTT. Translating gives CASSTGGSASTEAFF.

This rearrangement joins TRBV7-2 to TRBJ1-1; TRBD1 matches 7 bases. CDR3 length equals 13 residues. Germline V gene lookup returns CDR1 SGHTA and CDR2 FQGNSA. V lost 6 bases, J lost 5 bases, and 6 bases stayed unmatched. For the CDR3, the DNA is TGTGCCAGCAGACAGGGGCCGGGGACTGAAGCTTTCTTT. It encodes CASRQGPGTEAFF.

This sequence joins TRBV29-1 and TRBJ1-1; 7 bases map to TRBD1. In germline, CDR1 is SQVTM, CDR2 ANQGSEA. CDR3 length equals 15 residues. With 2 bases clipped from V and 5 bases from J, the junction kept 11 bases outside the gene matches. CDR3 loop: CSVESGRGPRTEAFF. Here the CDR3 DNA reads TGCAGCGTTGAATCCGGGAGGGGGCCTAGGACTGAAGCTTTCTTT.

This clone was seen just once. V is TRBV3-1 (or the pseudogene TRBV3-2) and J is TRBJ2-2, with D perhaps TRBD1 (6 bases). V was clipped by 6 bases and J by 0 bases, with 11 bases between them. CDR3 length: 15 residues. In germline, CDR1 is LGHDT, CDR2 YNNKEL (reference sequence). The CDR3 DNA reads TGTGCCAGCAGACCCGGACAGCCGAACACCGGGGAGCTGTTTTTT. Its translation is CASRPGQPNTGELFF.

This chain connects TRBV6-4 to TRBJ1-6; tentative D call: TRBD1 (6 bases). CDR3 length equals 14 residues. The V end lost 2 bases, the J end lost 9 bases, and 11 bases lay between the germline ends. CDR1 MRHNA and CDR2 SNTAGT come from the germline V gene. This chain's CDR3 is CASSDGGLGSPLHF. DNA for the CDR3: TGTGCCAGCAGTGACGGGGGGCTGGGTTCACCCCTCCACTTT.

The rearrangement uses TRBV6-5 and TRBJ1-1, with 8 bases that match TRBD1. Trimming cost V 2 bases and J 5 bases; bases outside gene matches: 7. Germline lookup yields CDR1 MNHEY and CDR2 SVGAGI. This CDR3 is 15 amino acids long. The CDR3 loop is CASSYGQGFRTEAFF. CDR3 DNA sequence: TGTGCCAGCAGTTACGGACAGGGTTTTAGGACTGAAGCTTTCTTT.

The chain uses TRBV28 and TRBJ1-5, with D perhaps matching TRBD1 (5 bases). CDR1 and CDR2 (germline): MDHEN, SYDVKM. The CDR3 is made up of 15 amino acids. The ends were cut back, 6 bases at V and 1 base at J, with 13 bases in the middle. The CDR3 region is CASRPRAGSNQPQHF. The CDR3 DNA reads TGTGCCAGCAGACCCCGGGCAGGGAGCAATCAGCCCCAGCATTTT.

The chain uses TRBV30 and TRBJ1-6, with D maybe TRBD1 (5 bases). Trimming cost V 0 bases and J 8 bases, with 11 bases left between them. Germline lookup yields CDR1 GTSNPN and CDR2 SVGIG (reference sequence). The length of the CDR3 is 14 residues. CDR3 bases: TGTGCCTGGAGTGTGTCTCGGGGGGATTCACCCCTCCACTTT. Amino acid sequence: CAWSVSRGDSPLHF.

The chain has TRBV5-6 and TRBJ1-5, with D possibly matching TRBD1 (6 bases). The ends were cut back, 3 bases at V and 3 bases at J, with 19 bases in the middle. This CDR3 has 17 residues. Germline CDR1 is SGHDT and CDR2 is YYEEEE. CDR3 protein: CASSSGARVPPNQPQHF. In DNA, the CDR3 is TGTGCCAGCAGCTCGGGGGCTCGAGTTCCCCCCAATCAGCCCCAGCATTTT.

V and J are TRBV28 and TRBJ2-5; maybe TRBD1 (6 bases). CDR3 length equals 15 residues. Germline lookup yields CDR1 MDHEN and CDR2 SYDVKM. V was trimmed by 6 bases and J by 0 bases, leaving 14 bases between them. CDR3 protein: CASSLDSGYQETQYF. The CDR3 DNA reads TGTGCCAGCAGCCTGGACAGCGGATACCAAGAGACCCAGTACTTC. The whole variable domain, remainder taken from reference TRBV28 and TRBJ2-5, is DVKVTQSSRYLVKRTGEKVFLECVQDMDHENMFWYRQDPGLGLRLIYFSYDVKMKEKGDIPEGYSVSREKKERFSLILESASTNQTSMYLCASSLDSGYQETQYFGPGTRLLVL.

This chain connects TRBV19 to TRBJ2-7; D might be TRBD2 (5 bases). Germline CDR1 is LNHDA and CDR2 is SQIVND (reference sequence). Trimming left V 2 bases short and J 7 bases short, with 15 bases between. The CDR3 is made up of 14 amino acids. The CDR3 DNA reads as TGTGCCAGTAGTATAAGTACGGACTTGGTTGAGCAGTACTTC. Translating gives CASSISTDLVEQYF.

The chain employs TRBV30 and TRBJ1-2; unclear D gene. This CDR3 has 13 residues. Germline CDR1 and CDR2: GTSNPN and SVGIG (reference sequence). V shed 3 bases and J shed 0 bases, with 8 bases lying between them. The CDR3 DNA follows: TGTGCCTGGAGCGGAGGAGCTAACTATGGCTACACCTTC. This codes for CAWSGGANYGYTF.